The rows below give T cell receptor beta chains drawn from one sample of a study of beta chain features in type 1 diabetes. TCRdb's copy holds only in-frame clones and misses some; the assay was immunoSEQ multiplex PCR. The table records some 500,000 clones, more than 9.5% of them present only once. Sequenced material: naive CD4+ T cells from blood. The receptor set was obtained from a woman in her late teens or twenties in good health. CDR3s include the opening cysteine and the closing phenylalanine or tryptophan. The D gene is left open where the match is weak. Not every row has a clone size; where given, it reads once, few, many or a size class.

TRBJ2-5 NA NA TRBV7-2 TGTGCCAGCAGCTTATTACCAGGTCAAGAGACCCAGTACTTC CASSLLPGQETQYF
TRBJ2-3 TRBD1 NA TRBV15 TGTGCCACCAGCATTAGGACAGGGAGGACAGATACGCAGTATTTT CATSIRTGRTDTQYF
TRBJ1-2 NA NA TRBV4-2 TGTGCCAGCAGCCAAGATCTCCCCTTGGGCTATGGCTACACCTTC CASSQDLPLGYGYTF
TRBJ1-2 NA few TRBV5-4 TGTGCCAGCAGCTGGACAGCTAGATATGGCTACACCTTC CASSWTARYGYTF
TRBJ2-5 NA few TRBV5-6 TGTGCCAGCAGAGAGACAAGCCAAGAGACCCAGTACTTC CASRETSQETQYF
TRBJ2-1 NA few TRBV5-1 TGCGCCAGCAGCGCCGGACCGTCTGAGCAGTTCTTC CASSAGPSEQFF
TRBJ2-2 TRBD2 NA TRBV7-9 TGTGCCAGCAGCTTAGAACGGGAGGGCACCGGGGAGCTGTTTTTT CASSLEREGTGELFF
TRBJ2-3 NA NA TRBV7-9 TGTGCCAGCAGCTTATCTGGCACAGATACGCAGTATTTT CASSLSGTDTQYF
TRBJ1-1 TRBD1 NA TRBV10-3 TGTGCCATCAGTGCCAGGACAGGAGTGAACACTGAAGCTTTCTTT CAISARTGVNTEAFF
TRBJ2-7 NA few TRBV30 TGTGCCTGGAGTGTACCTGGGGCGGGCTACGAGCAGTACTTC CAWSVPGAGYEQYF
TRBJ1-2 NA few TRBV13 TGTGCCAGCAGCTTAGTAAAGGTCCAAATTCATGGCTACACCTTC CASSLVKVQIHGYTF
TRBJ2-5 TRBD2 few TRBV2 TGTGCCAGCAGTGAGGGACTAGCGGGGGGTCAAGAGACCCAGTACTTC CASSEGLAGGQETQYF
TRBJ2-3 NA NA TRBV2 TGTGCCCCCTGGGGCGGGGCCCCCACAGATACGCAGTATTTT CAPWGGAPTDTQYF
TRBJ2-7 NA NA TRBV27 TGTGCCAGCAGGGGCGACTCCTACGAGCAGTACTTC CASRGDSYEQYF
TRBJ2-7 NA few TRBV7-2 TGTGCCAGCAGAGGACGAGGAAACGGGGCTTACGAGCAGTACTTC CASRGRGNGAYEQYF
TRBJ1-1 NA few TRBV6-5 TGTGCCAGCACCCCTGGGAGCGTCGTTTACACTGAAGCTTTCTTT CASTPGSVVYTEAFF
TRBJ1-1 NA NA TRBV5-1 TGCGCCAGCAGCTTGGGGAGTAGCACTGAAGCTTTCTTT CASSLGSSTEAFF
TRBJ2-5 NA NA TRBV4-3 TGCGCCAGCAGCCAAGATCGGGGAGAGACCCAGTACTTC CASSQDRGETQYF
TRBJ1-3 NA NA TRBV27 TGTGCCAGCAAGGCGATCCTAGCTGGAAACACCATATATTTT CASKAILAGNTIYF
TRBJ2-4 TRBD1 few TRBV28 TGTGCCAGCAGTTTGACAGGGGGCATAACCAAAAACATTCAGTACTTC CASSLTGGITKNIQYF
TRBJ1-4 NA NA TRBV7-9 TGTGCCAGCAGCTTAAGGTCAGCGAATGAAAAACTGTTTTTT CASSLRSANEKLFF
TRBJ2-1 NA few TRBV7-2 TGTGCCAGCAGCTTCTCGAGAAGCGGGAAGGGGGAATATGAGCAGTTCTTC CASSFSRSGKGEYEQFF
TRBJ2-5 NA NA TRBV7-8 TGTGCCAGCAGCTTTGGCAGACTATTCCAAGAGACCCAGTACTTC CASSFGRLFQETQYF